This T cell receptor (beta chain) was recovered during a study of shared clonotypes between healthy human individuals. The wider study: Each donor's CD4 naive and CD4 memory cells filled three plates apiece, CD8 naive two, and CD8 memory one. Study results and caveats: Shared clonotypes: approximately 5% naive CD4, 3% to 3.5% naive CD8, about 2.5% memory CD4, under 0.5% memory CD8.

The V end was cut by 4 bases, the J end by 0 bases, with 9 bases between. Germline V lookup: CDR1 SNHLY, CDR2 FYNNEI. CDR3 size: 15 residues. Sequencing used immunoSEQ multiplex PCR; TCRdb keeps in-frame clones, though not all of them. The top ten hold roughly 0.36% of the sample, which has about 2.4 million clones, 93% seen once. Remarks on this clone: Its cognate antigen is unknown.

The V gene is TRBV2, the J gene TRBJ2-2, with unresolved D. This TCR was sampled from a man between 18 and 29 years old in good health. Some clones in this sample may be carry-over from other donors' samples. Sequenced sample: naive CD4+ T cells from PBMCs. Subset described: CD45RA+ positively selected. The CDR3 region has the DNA TGTGCCAGCAGTGGGAATGCCGCGAACACCGGGGAGCTGTTTTTT. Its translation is CASSGNAANTGELFF.